This TCR beta chain was captured by sequencing in a study of blood T cell repertoires in COVID-19. Across the study: Researchers got acute and convalescent COVID-19 samples from the United States, Italy and Spain. PBMCs, B-cell-depleted T cells, or T cells provided the cDNA or gDNA that made up the material.

In the original processing: By means of reference gene primer amplification, nucleated cell counts were estimated. Some clones are missing from TCRdb's copy, which holds only in-frame ones; the method was immunoSEQ multiplex PCR. V, J and clone size were drawn from that table, and D and trimming were deduced from the DNA. The sample yields 100,000 to 150,000 clones, 80% to 90% seen once. The CDR3 consists of 11 residues. The V gene lost 8 bases and the J gene lost 4 bases, with 8 bases spanning the gap. The source is a man aged 70-80 years with active or convalescent COVID-19. The sequenced sample consisted of peripheral blood. V is TRBV12-3 or TRBV12-4 and J is TRBJ1-2; D might be TRBD1 (6 bases). This CDR3 reads CASGTSYGYTF. The DNA of the CDR3 is TGTGCCAGCGGGACAAGCTATGGCTACACCTTC.